The present entry profiles one TCR beta chain with its context. Trimming removed 0 bases at V and 0 bases at J, with 17 bases between. The germline V gene encodes CDR1 KGHSH and CDR2 LQKENI. CDR3 length: 19 amino acids. Some clones are missing from TCRdb's copy, which holds only in-frame ones; the method was immunoSEQ multiplex PCR. This table holds about 5,800 clones, nearly 80% found once. This specimen belongs to a study of T cell repertoires in MIS-A myocarditis. The receptor's source is a man in his late teens or twenties with fulminant myocarditis from multisystem inflammatory syndrome in adults (MIS-A) after COVID-19. Input material: interventricular septum heart tissue obtained at autopsy. The genes are TRBV18 and TRBJ1-4, with D perhaps matching TRBD1 (5 bases). The CDR3: CASSPPYGEGAPTNEKLFF. The CDR3, as DNA: TGTGCCAGCTCACCACCATACGGGGAAGGGGCCCCAACTAATGAAAAACTGTTTTTT.